This TCR beta chain was identified in a study of regulatory T cells in long-lasting Graves disease. Arm-PCR of CDR3 regions and iRepertoire HTBI primers were the basis on which TCR beta libraries were built. MiXCR, applied by TCRdb to the multiplex PCR reads, yields one record per CDR3 protein. The sample yields 400,000 to 500,000 distinct CDR3 sequences, roughly 15% seen once. This clonotype was counted ten times or more. The CDR3 runs to 15 residues. Germline-derived CDR1 and CDR2 are LGHDT and YNNKEL (reference sequence). The V end was cut by 0 bases, the J end by 8 bases, with 13 bases between. Described time point: newly diagnosed GD, antithyroid drugs for less than 3 months. PBMC RNA was the source of the TCR library. The sample was also linked to a second study, of T cells in Graves' hyperthyroidism and ophthalmopathy. That work contributes: Stability of Graves' hyperthyroidism was defined as absent ophthalmopathy progression within 18 months.

The J gene is TRBJ2-2, the V gene TRBV3-1; D is possibly TRBD2 (5 bases). This TCR derives from a woman aged 25 to 39 with Graves disease. The material sequenced was peripheral blood mononuclear cells (PBMCs), taken at new diagnosis, from a patient treated with antithyroid drugs. CDR3 amino acids: CASSQEGGRRGELFF. The CDR3 region has the DNA TGTGCCAGCAGCCAAGAAGGAGGAAGGCGAGGGGAGCTGTTTTTT.